The subject of this entry is one T cell receptor beta chain. Its antigen is not known. This record belongs to a study of OX40 agonist ivuxolimab in advanced cancers. Study outcomes and limitations: With doses of 0.1 to 3.0 mg/kg, CD4+ and CD8+ blood T cells had undergone clonal expansion by week 6. Normalized expansion of T-cell clones was also low for some nonresponders.

Measured with immunoSEQ multiplex PCR; TCRdb has only the in-frame clones, and not every one. Here the sample spans approximately 64,000 clones, 86% being singletons. At cycle 4 day 1, cycle 7 day 1, and baseline, blood was sampled. CDR3 length: 14 amino acids. Trimming shortened V by 6 bases and J by 0 bases, and 9 bases separated the two germline ends. Germline values: CDR1 MNHEY, CDR2 SVGAGI. The chain links TRBV6-5 to TRBJ1-3; D is ambiguous. The source was CD4+ or CD8+ T cells sorted from blood, collected in a trial of the OX40 agonist ivuxolimab. This TCR came from an adult with an advanced solid tumor such as melanoma, head and neck, liver or kidney cancer. In DNA form, the CDR3 reads TGTGCCAGCAGGCCAGGAGTCTCTGGAAACACCATATATTTT. Its translation is CASRPGVSGNTIYF.